These T cell receptor beta chains were read from a single sample in a study of T cell responses to AZD1222 COVID-19 vaccine. Produced via immunoSEQ multiplex PCR; TCRdb's table is partial and in-frame only. The data hold over 85,000 clones, with roughly 90% observed a single time. The specimen comprised peripheral blood, sampled on day 0 of AZD1222 vaccination. The receptors come from an adult in good health. CDR3s include the opening cysteine and the closing phenylalanine or tryptophan. Each record gives: D gene, clone size, V gene, CDR3 protein. The D gene is left open where the match is weak. Clone size is stated in some rows and not others, as once, few, many or a class when expanded.

d_gene: TRBD1; abundance: few; v_gene: TRBV4-3; CDR3aa: CASSQTRTGSRYTF
d_gene: NA; abundance: NA; v_gene: TRBV9; CDR3aa: CASSVSPAGSTYTQYF
d_gene: NA; abundance: NA; v_gene: TRBV20-1; CDR3aa: CSASPETQYF
d_gene: TRBD1; abundance: once; v_gene: TRBV7-9; CDR3aa: CASSPIDRGNEQFF
d_gene: TRBD1; abundance: NA; v_gene: TRBV5-5; CDR3aa: CASNQGAVRGRGNEQFF
d_gene: NA; abundance: NA; v_gene: TRBV27; CDR3aa: CASSRGDYEQYF
d_gene: TRBD1; abundance: NA; v_gene: TRBV15; CDR3aa: CATSRGTGYEQYF
d_gene: TRBD1; abundance: NA; v_gene: TRBV5-8; CDR3aa: CASSLAVLTGLAEAFF
d_gene: TRBD2; abundance: NA; v_gene: TRBV18; CDR3aa: CASSAPGLAGGSDEQYF
d_gene: NA; abundance: NA; v_gene: TRBV30; CDR3aa: CAWGATQGRQWQYF
d_gene: NA; abundance: few; v_gene: TRBV5-6; CDR3aa: CASSKAGNTIYF
d_gene: NA; abundance: NA; v_gene: TRBV27; CDR3aa: CASRLGGQETQYF
d_gene: TRBD1; abundance: NA; v_gene: TRBV5-6; CDR3aa: CASSFGTGAYEQYF
d_gene: NA; abundance: NA; v_gene: TRBV3-1/TRBV3-2; CDR3aa: CASSQGRDYSPLHF